This is a list of T cell receptor beta chains from one sample in a study of long-term antiretroviral therapy in people with HIV. Sequenced by immunoSEQ multiplex PCR; TCRdb stores in-frame clones only, minus some. The sample lists some 30,000 clones; around 93% were seen once. This specimen consisted of unsorted PBMCs, obtained around 7.4 years after starting antiretroviral therapy. The receptors were gathered from a man aged 50-59 years with HIV. CDR3s include the opening cysteine and the closing phenylalanine or tryptophan. Fields, in order: V gene, clone size, D gene, J gene, CDR3 DNA, CDR3 protein. A D gene is named only where the DNA matches it firmly. For some rows the clone size is stated as once, few or many, or as a class when expanded; others skip it.

v_gene: TRBV5-6
abundance: .
d_gene: TRBD1
j_gene: TRBJ2-2
CDR3nt: TGTGCCAGCAGCTTGGGGGGGACAGGGTCATACTTCGGGGAGCTGTTTTTT
CDR3aa: CASSLGGTGSYFGELFF

v_gene: TRBV7-2
abundance: .
d_gene: .
j_gene: TRBJ2-5
CDR3nt: TGTGCCAGCAGCTTAAGGCGAATCCAAGAGACCCAGTACTTC
CDR3aa: CASSLRRIQETQYF

v_gene: TRBV4-1
abundance: .
d_gene: .
j_gene: TRBJ2-6
CDR3nt: TGCGCCAGCAGCCAACCGGGATCTGGGGCCAACGTCCTGACTTTC
CDR3aa: CASSQPGSGANVLTF

v_gene: TRBV9
abundance: .
d_gene: .
j_gene: TRBJ2-1
CDR3nt: TGTGCCAGCAGCATGGGAACCCCTAATGAGCAGTTCTTC
CDR3aa: CASSMGTPNEQFF

v_gene: TRBV5-1
abundance: .
d_gene: TRBD2
j_gene: TRBJ2-3
CDR3nt: TGCGCCAGCAGCTTGGATCCGCGGGGGGGCCGGGTAGATACGCAGTATTTT
CDR3aa: CASSLDPRGGRVDTQYF

v_gene: TRBV19
abundance: .
d_gene: TRBD1
j_gene: TRBJ2-2
CDR3nt: TGTGCCAGTAGTATCCTCGGACAGGGGGCCGGGGAGCTGTTTTTT
CDR3aa: CASSILGQGAGELFF

v_gene: TRBV19
abundance: .
d_gene: .
j_gene: TRBJ1-1
CDR3nt: TGTGCCAGTAGTACCCCATCCCACACTGAAGCTTTCTTT
CDR3aa: CASSTPSHTEAFF

v_gene: TRBV2
abundance: .
d_gene: .
j_gene: TRBJ2-3
CDR3nt: TGTGCCAGCAGTGCAGGGGATACGCAGTATTTT
CDR3aa: CASSAGDTQYF

v_gene: TRBV11-2
abundance: .
d_gene: .
j_gene: TRBJ2-3
CDR3nt: TGTGCCAGCAGCTTAGATTCCAGGGGGGGCAGCACAGATACGCAGTATTTT
CDR3aa: CASSLDSRGGSTDTQYF

v_gene: TRBV30
abundance: .
d_gene: TRBD1
j_gene: TRBJ1-6
CDR3nt: TGTGCCTGGATCGCCGGGACAGGGCTTCATTCACCCCTCCACTTT
CDR3aa: CAWIAGTGLHSPLHF

v_gene: TRBV29-1
abundance: .
d_gene: TRBD1
j_gene: TRBJ2-2
CDR3nt: TGCAGCGTTGACAGGGGGCTCACCGGGGAGCTGTTTTTT
CDR3aa: CSVDRGLTGELFF

v_gene: TRBV7-8
abundance: few
d_gene: .
j_gene: TRBJ1-5
CDR3nt: TGTGCCAGCAGCCAATGGGCCAATCAGCCCCAGCATTTT
CDR3aa: CASSQWANQPQHF